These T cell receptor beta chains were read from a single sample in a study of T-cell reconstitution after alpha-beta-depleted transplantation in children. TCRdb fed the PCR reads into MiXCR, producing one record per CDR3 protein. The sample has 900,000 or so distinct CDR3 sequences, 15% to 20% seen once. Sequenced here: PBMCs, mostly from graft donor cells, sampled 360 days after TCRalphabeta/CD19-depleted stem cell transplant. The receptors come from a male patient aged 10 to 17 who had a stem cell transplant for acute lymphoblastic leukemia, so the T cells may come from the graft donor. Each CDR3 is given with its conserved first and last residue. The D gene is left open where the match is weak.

CDR3: CAIRDGVSTDTQYF; D: NA; length: 14; V: TRBV10-3
CDR3: CASSPEFHSPLHF; D: NA; length: 13; V: TRBV5-1
CDR3: CASSPWGTDEQFF; D: NA; length: 13; V: TRBV7-9
CDR3: CASRTGQLTGELFF; D: TRBD1; length: 14; V: TRBV2
CDR3: CASSQDGAGGPYEQYF; D: TRBD2; length: 16; V: TRBV4-1
CDR3: CASSLLLAGRSTDTQYF; D: TRBD2; length: 17; V: TRBV5-4
CDR3: CASRIAGSTGELFF; D: TRBD2; length: 14; V: TRBV10-2
CDR3: CASSPQGGYGYTF; D: TRBD1; length: 13; V: TRBV5-1
CDR3: CSVGPEGSQHF; D: NA; length: 11; V: TRBV29-1
CDR3: CASSSTTGAAGYEQYF; D: TRBD1; length: 16; V: TRBV5-1
CDR3: CAWRVDEQFF; D: NA; length: 10; V: TRBV30
CDR3: CASSQYRGANGYTF; D: NA; length: 14; V: TRBV3-1
CDR3: CSARGGGTEAFF; D: NA; length: 12; V: TRBV20-1
CDR3: CASSHGLTYSSYNEQFF; D: NA; length: 17; V: TRBV25-1
CDR3: CASSLSTATQETQYF; D: NA; length: 15; V: TRBV5-1
CDR3: CASSYARDTNTGELFF; D: NA; length: 16; V: TRBV5-1
CDR3: CASSVGTFQETQYF; D: NA; length: 14; V: TRBV9
CDR3: CASSFPRNTGTISYNEQFF; D: TRBD2; length: 19; V: TRBV6-5
CDR3: CASSLSGGVNSPLHF; D: NA; length: 15; V: TRBV27
CDR3: CASRQRTSGFLVANTGELFF; D: TRBD2; length: 20; V: TRBV4-1
CDR3: CATSQYPNTGELFF; D: NA; length: 14; V: TRBV24-1
CDR3: CASSSGTSYEQFF; D: TRBD2; length: 13; V: TRBV7-3
CDR3: CASSLIGGGNNQPQHF; D: NA; length: 16; V: TRBV12-3/TRBV12-4
CDR3: CASSLYRGYEQYF; D: TRBD1; length: 13; V: TRBV18
CDR3: CSAWTPLDNEQFF; D: NA; length: 13; V: TRBV29-1
CDR3: CAISAGQGVGGTEAFF; D: TRBD1; length: 16; V: TRBV10-3
CDR3: CASSSAGTSQETQYF; D: NA; length: 15; V: TRBV5-5
CDR3: CSARTPGPKEDGYTF; D: NA; length: 15; V: TRBV20-1
CDR3: CASSQGGGFGPTYEQYF; D: NA; length: 17; V: TRBV3-1